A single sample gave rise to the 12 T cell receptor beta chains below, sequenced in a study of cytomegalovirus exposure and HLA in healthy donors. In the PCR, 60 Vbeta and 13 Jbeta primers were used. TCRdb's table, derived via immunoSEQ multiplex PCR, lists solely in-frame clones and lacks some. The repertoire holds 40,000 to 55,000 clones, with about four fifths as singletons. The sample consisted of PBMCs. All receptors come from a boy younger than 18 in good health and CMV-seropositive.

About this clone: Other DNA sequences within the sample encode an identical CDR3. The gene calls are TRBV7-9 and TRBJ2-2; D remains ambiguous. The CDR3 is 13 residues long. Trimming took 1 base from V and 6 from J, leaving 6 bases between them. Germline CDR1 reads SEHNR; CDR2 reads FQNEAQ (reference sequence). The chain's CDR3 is CASSLESAGELFF. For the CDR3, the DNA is TGTGCCAGCAGCTTAGAGAGCGCCGGGGAGCTGTTTTTT.

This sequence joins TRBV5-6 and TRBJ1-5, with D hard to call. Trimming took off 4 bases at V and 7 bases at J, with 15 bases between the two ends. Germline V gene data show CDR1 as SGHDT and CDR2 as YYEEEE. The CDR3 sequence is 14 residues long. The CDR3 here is CASSTLEGGQPQHF. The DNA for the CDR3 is TGTGCCAGCAGCACTCTGGAAGGAGGCCAGCCCCAGCATTTT.

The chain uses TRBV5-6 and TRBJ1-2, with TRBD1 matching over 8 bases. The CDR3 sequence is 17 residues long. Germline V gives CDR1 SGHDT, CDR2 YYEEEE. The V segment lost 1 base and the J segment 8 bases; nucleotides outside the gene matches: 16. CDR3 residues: CASSLPPRGRGSEGYTF. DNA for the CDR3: TGTGCCAGCAGCTTGCCGCCCAGGGGGCGCGGCTCGGAAGGCTACACCTTC.

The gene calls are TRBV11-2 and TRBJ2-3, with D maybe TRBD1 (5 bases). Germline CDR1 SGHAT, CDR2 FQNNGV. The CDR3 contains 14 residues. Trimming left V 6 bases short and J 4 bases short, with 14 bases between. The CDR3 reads CASRRQRPSDTQYF. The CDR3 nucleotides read TGTGCCAGCAGACGACAGAGACCCTCAGATACGCAGTATTTT.

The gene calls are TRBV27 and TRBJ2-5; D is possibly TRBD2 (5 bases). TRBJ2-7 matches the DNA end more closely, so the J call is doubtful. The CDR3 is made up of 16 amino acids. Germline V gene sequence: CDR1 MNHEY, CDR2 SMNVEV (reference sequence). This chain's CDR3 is CASSFTSSGPSYEQYF. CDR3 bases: TGTGCCAGCAGTTTTACGTCAAGCGGACCGAGCTACGAGCAGTACTTC.

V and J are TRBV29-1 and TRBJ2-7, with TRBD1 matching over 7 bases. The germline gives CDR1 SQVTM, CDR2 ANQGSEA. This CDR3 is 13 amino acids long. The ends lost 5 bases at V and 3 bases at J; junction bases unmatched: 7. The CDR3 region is CSVYRDSHYEQYF. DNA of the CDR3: TGCAGCGTTTACCGGGACAGTCACTACGAGCAGTACTTC.

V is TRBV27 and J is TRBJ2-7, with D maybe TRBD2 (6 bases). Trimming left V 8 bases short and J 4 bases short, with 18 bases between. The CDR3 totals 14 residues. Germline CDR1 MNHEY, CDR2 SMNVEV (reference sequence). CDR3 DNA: TGTGCCAGCTCCCCGTTTATGGCGGGGTACGAGCAGTACTTC. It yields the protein CASSPFMAGYEQYF.

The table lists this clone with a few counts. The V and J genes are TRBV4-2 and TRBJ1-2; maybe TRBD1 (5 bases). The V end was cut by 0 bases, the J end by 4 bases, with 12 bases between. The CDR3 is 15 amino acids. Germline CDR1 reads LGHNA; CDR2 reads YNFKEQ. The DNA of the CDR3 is TGTGCCAGCAGCCAAGATAAACAGGCCTTCTATGGCTACACCTTC. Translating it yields CASSQDKQAFYGYTF.

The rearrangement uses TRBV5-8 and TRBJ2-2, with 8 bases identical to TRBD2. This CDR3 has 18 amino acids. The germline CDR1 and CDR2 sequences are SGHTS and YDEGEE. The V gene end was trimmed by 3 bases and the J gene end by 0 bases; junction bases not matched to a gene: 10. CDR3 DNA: TGTGCCAGCAGCTGGGGAGGTAGCGGGGAGTCGAACACCGGGGAGCTGTTTTTT. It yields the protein CASSWGGSGESNTGELFF. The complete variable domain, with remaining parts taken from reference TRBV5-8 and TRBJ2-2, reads EAGVTQSPTHLIKTRGQQATLRCSPISGHTSVYWYQQALGLGLQFLLWYDEGEERNRGNFPPRFSGRQFPNYSSELNVNALELEDSALYLCASSWGGSGESNTGELFFGEGSRLTVL.

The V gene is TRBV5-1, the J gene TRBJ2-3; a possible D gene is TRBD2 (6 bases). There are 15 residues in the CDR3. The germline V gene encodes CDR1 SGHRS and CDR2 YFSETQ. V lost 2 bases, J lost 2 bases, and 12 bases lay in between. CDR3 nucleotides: TGCGCCAGCAGCTTTGGTAGCGGCTACACAGATACGCAGTATTTT. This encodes CASSFGSGYTDTQYF.

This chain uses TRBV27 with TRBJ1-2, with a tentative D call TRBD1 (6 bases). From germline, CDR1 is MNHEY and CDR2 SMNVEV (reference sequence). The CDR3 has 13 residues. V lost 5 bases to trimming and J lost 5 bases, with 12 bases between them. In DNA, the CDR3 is TGTGCCAGCAGTCCAGGCACAGGGTATGGCTACACCTTC. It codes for CASSPGTGYGYTF.

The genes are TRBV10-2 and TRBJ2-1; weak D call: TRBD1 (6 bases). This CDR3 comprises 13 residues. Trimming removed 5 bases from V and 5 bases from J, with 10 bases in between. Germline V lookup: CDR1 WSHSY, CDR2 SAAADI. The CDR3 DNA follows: TGCGCCAGCAGTCAAAACAGGGACAATGAGCAGTTCTTC. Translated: CASSQNRDNEQFF.